This T cell receptor (beta chain) was identified during a study of blood T cell repertoires in COVID-19. Study-level information: COVID-19 samples, acute and convalescent, were from the United States, Italy and Spain. Sample material is recorded as cDNA or gDNA derived from T cells, B-cell-depleted T cells, or PBMCs.

CDR3 length: 13 residues. V was clipped by 2 bases and J by 1 base, with 5 bases between them. CDR1 and CDR2 (germline): SEHNR, FQNEAQ (reference sequence). Followed over time, Seattle patients had been enrolled while infection was active. Original analysis: Estimation of nucleated cell counts was performed using reference gene primer amplification. This table comes from immunoSEQ multiplex PCR, and its TCRdb copy is limited to in-frame clones, with some not included. V and J calls plus clone size are reproduced from that table; the DNA served to infer D and trimming. The table lists over 200,000 clones, 75% to 85% of them singletons.

This clonotype originated in a woman in her twenties or thirties with COVID-19, enrolled during active disease. The source material was peripheral blood. The genes are TRBV7-9 and TRBJ1-1, with D perhaps TRBD1 (5 bases). The DNA for the CDR3 is TGTGCCAGCAGCTTACAGGGGAACACTGAAGCTTTCTTT. Encoded protein: CASSLQGNTEAFF.